This T cell receptor beta chain was documented in a study of T cell responses to AZD1222 COVID-19 vaccine. The assay was immunoSEQ multiplex PCR, and TCRdb's table has in-frame clones only and misses some. The repertoire has under 170,000 clones, more than 85% of them found once; the top ten carry about 3.3%. Trimming pared 5 bases from V and 7 bases from J, leaving 9 bases between. The germline V gene encodes CDR1 SGHVS and CDR2 FQNEAQ. The length of the CDR3 is 11 residues. This TCR was recovered from an adult who received the AZD1222 COVID-19 vaccine. The chain couples TRBV7-8 to TRBJ2-7; D gene ambiguous. The input for sequencing was peripheral blood, taken 28 days after the second AZD1222 dose. CDR3 DNA sequence: TGTGCCAGCAGCCCCGTACAAGAGCAGTACTTC. Translated: CASSPVQEQYF.